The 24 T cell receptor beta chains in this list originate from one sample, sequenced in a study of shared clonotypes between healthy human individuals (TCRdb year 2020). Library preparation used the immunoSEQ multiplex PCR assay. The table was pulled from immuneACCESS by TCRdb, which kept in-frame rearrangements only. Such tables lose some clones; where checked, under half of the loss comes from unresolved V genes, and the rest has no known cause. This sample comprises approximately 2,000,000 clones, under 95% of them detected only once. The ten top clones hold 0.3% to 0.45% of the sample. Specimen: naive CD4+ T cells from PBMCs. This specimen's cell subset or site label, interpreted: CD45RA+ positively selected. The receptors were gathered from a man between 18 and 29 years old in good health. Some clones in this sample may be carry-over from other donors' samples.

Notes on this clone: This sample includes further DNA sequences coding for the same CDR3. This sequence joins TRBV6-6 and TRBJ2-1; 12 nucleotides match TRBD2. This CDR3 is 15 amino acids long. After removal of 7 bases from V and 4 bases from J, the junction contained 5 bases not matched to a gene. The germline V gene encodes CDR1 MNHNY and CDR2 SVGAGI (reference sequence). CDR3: CASTPGTSGYNEQFF. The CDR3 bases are TGTGCCAGCACCCCAGGGACTAGCGGGTACAATGAGCAGTTCTTC.

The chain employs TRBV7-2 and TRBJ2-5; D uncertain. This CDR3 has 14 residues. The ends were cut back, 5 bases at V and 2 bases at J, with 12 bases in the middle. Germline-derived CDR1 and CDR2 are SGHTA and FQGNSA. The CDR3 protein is CASSQRWLQETQYF. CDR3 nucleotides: TGTGCCAGCAGCCAAAGGTGGCTACAAGAGACCCAGTACTTC.

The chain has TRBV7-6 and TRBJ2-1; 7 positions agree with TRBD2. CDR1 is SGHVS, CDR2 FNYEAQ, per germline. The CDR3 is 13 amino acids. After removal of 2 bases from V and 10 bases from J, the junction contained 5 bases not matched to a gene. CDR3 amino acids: CASSLTRLAEQFF. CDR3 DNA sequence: TGTGCCAGCAGCTTAACTCGACTAGCCGAGCAGTTCTTC.

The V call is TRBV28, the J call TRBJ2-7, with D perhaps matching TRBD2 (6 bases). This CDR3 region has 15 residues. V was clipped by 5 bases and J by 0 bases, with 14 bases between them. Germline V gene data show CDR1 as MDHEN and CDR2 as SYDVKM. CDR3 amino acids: CASSPEGFSSYEQYF. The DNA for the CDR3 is TGTGCCAGCAGTCCGGAGGGTTTTTCCTCCTACGAGCAGTACTTC.

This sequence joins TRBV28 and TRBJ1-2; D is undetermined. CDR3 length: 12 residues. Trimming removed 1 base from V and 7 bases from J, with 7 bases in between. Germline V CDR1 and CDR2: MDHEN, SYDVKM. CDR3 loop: CASSLLNGGYTF. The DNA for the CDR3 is TGTGCCAGCAGTTTATTAAACGGTGGCTACACCTTC.

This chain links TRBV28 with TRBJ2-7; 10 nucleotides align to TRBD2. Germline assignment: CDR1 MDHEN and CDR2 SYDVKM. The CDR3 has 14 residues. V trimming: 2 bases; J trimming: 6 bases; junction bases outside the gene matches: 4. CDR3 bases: TGTGCCAGCAGTTTACGGCTAGCGGGAGTCGAGCAGTACTTC. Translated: CASSLRLAGVEQYF.

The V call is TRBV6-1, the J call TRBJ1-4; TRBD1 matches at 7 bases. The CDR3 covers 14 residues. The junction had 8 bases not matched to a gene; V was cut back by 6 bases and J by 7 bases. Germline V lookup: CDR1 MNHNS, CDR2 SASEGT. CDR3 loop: CASRLDREVEKLFF. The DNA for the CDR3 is TGTGCCAGCAGATTAGACAGGGAAGTTGAAAAACTGTTTTTT.

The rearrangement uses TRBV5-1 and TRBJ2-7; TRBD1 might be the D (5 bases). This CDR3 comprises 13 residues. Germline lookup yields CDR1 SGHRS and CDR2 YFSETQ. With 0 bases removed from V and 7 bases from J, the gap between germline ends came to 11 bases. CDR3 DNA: TGCGCCAGCAGCTTGGACGGGTCAGGGGAGCAGTACTTC. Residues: CASSLDGSGEQYF. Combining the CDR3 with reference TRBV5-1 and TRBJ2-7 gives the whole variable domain KAGVTQTPRYLIKTRGQQVTLSCSPISGHRSVSWYQQTPGQGLQFLFEYFSETQRNKGNFPGRFSGRQFSNSRSEMNVSTLELGDSALYLCASSLDGSGEQYFGPGTRLTVT.

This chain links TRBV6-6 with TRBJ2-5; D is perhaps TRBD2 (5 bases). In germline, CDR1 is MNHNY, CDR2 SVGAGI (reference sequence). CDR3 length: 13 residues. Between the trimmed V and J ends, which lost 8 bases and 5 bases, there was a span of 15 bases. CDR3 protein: CASARGVQETQYF. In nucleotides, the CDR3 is TGTGCCAGCGCCCGGGGAGTCCAGGAGACCCAGTACTTC.

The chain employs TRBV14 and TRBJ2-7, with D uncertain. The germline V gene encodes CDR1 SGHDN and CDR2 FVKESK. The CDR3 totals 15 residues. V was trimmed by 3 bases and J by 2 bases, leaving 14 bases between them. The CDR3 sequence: CASSQIARATYEQYF. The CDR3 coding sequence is TGTGCCAGCAGCCAGATTGCGAGAGCGACCTACGAGCAGTACTTC.

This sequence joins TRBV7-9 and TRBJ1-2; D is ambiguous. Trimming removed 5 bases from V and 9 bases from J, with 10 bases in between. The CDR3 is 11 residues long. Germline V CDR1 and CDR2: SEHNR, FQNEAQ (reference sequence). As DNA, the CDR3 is TGTGCCAGCAGCCCCGATGGAAGCTACACCTTC. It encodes CASSPDGSYTF. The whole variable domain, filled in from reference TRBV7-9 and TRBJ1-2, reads DTGVSQNPRHKITKRGQNVTFRCDPISEHNRLYWYRQTLGQGPEFLTYFQNEAQLEKSRLLSDRFSAERPKGSFSTLEIQRTEQGDSAMYLCASSPDGSYTFGSGTRLTVV.

The CDR3 sequence is CASSLEGINEQFF. Here the CDR3 DNA reads TGCGCCAGCAGCTTGGAAGGGATAAATGAGCAGTTCTTC. The chain joins TRBV5-1 to TRBJ2-1; D not certain. The CDR3 loop spans 13 amino acids. V lost 0 bases and J lost 7, with 8 bases in between. Germline CDR1 and CDR2: SGHRS and YFSETQ. Together with reference TRBV5-1 and TRBJ2-1, the CDR3 gives the full variable domain: KAGVTQTPRYLIKTRGQQVTLSCSPISGHRSVSWYQQTPGQGLQFLFEYFSETQRNKGNFPGRFSGRQFSNSRSEMNVSTLELGDSALYLCASSLEGINEQFFGPGTRLTVL.

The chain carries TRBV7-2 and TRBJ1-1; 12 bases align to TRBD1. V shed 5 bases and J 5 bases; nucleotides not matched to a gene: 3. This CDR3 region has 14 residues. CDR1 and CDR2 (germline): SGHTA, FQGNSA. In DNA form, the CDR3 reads TGTGCCAGCAGCAGGGACAGGGGGCAAACTGAAGCTTTCTTT. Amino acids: CASSRDRGQTEAFF.

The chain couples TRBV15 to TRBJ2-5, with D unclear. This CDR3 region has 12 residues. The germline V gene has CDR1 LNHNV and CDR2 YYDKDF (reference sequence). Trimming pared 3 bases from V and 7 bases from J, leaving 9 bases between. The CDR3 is CATSRHDGTQYF. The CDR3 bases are TGTGCCACCAGCAGGCATGACGGGACCCAGTACTTC.

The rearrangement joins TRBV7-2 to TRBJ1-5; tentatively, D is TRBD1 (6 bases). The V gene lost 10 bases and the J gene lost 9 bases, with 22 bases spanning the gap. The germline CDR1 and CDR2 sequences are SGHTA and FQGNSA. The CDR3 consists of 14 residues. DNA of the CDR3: TGTGCCACCGCTTACGGTGGGGGGCGGGGGCCCCAGCATTTT. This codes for CATAYGGGRGPQHF. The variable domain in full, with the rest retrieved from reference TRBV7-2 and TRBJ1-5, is GAGVSQSPSNKVTEKGKDVELRCDPISGHTALYWYRQSLGQGLEFLIYFQGNSAPDKSGLPSDRFSAERTGGSVSTLTIQRTQQEDSAVYLCATAYGGGRGPQHFGDGTRLSIL.

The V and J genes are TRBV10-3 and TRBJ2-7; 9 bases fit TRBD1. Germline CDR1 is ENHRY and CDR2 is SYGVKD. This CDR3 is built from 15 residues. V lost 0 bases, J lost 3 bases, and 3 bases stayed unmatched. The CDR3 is CAISESTGGLYEQYF. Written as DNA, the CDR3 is TGTGCCATCAGTGAGTCGACAGGGGGTCTCTACGAGCAGTACTTC.

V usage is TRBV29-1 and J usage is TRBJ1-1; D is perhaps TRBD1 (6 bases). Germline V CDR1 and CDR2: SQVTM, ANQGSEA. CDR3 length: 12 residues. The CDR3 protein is CSATGPNTEAFF. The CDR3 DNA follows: TGCAGTGCTACAGGGCCGAACACTGAAGCTTTCTTT.

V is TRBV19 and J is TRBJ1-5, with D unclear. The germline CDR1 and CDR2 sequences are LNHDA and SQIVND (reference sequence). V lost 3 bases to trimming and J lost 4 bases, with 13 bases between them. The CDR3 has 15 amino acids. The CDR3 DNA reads TGTGCCAGTAGTATTTTGGGTTATGAGAATCAGCCCCAGCATTTT. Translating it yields CASSILGYENQPQHF.

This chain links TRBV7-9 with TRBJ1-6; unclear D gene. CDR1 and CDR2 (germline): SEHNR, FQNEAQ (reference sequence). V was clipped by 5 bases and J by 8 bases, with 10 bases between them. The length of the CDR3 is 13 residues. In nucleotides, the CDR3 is TGTGCCAGCAGCCAAGAAGGAGATTCACCCCTCCACTTT. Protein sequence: CASSQEGDSPLHF. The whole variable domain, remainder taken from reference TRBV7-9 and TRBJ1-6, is DTGVSQNPRHKITKRGQNVTFRCDPISEHNRLYWYRQTLGQGPEFLTYFQNEAQLEKSRLLSDRFSAERPKGSFSTLEIQRTEQGDSAMYLCASSQEGDSPLHFGNGTRLTVT.

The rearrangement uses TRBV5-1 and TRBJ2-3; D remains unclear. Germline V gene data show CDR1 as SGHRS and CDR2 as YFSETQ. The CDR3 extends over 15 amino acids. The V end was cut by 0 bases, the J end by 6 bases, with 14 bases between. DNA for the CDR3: TGCGCCAGCAGCTTGGCTTCGCCCGGGTCCGATACGCAGTATTTT. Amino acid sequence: CASSLASPGSDTQYF.

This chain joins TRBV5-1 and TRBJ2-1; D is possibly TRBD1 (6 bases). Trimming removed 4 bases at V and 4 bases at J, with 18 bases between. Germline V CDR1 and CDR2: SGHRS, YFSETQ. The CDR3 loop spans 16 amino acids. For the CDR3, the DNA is TGCGCCAGCAGCCTCCTGTCCAGGACAGCATACAATGAGCAGTTCTTC. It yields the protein CASSLLSRTAYNEQFF.

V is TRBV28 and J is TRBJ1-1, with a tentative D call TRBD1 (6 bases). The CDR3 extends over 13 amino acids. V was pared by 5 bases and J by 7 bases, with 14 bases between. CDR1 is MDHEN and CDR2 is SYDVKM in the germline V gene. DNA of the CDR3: TGTGCCAGCAGTGGACAGATAATAATTGAAGCTTTCTTT. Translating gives CASSGQIIIEAFF.

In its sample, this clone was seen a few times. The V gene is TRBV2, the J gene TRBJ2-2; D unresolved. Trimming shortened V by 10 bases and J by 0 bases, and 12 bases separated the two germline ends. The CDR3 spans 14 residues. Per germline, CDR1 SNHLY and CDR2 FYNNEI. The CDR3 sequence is CATTPESNTGELFF. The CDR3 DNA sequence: TGTGCCACCACGCCAGAGTCGAACACCGGGGAGCTGTTTTTT.

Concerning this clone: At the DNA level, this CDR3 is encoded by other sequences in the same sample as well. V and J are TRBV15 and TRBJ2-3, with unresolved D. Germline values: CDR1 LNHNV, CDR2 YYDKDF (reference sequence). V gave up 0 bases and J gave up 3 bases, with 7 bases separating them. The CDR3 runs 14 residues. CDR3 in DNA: TGTGCCACCAGCAGAGACCCCAGAACAGATACGCAGTATTTT. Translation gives CATSRDPRTDTQYF.